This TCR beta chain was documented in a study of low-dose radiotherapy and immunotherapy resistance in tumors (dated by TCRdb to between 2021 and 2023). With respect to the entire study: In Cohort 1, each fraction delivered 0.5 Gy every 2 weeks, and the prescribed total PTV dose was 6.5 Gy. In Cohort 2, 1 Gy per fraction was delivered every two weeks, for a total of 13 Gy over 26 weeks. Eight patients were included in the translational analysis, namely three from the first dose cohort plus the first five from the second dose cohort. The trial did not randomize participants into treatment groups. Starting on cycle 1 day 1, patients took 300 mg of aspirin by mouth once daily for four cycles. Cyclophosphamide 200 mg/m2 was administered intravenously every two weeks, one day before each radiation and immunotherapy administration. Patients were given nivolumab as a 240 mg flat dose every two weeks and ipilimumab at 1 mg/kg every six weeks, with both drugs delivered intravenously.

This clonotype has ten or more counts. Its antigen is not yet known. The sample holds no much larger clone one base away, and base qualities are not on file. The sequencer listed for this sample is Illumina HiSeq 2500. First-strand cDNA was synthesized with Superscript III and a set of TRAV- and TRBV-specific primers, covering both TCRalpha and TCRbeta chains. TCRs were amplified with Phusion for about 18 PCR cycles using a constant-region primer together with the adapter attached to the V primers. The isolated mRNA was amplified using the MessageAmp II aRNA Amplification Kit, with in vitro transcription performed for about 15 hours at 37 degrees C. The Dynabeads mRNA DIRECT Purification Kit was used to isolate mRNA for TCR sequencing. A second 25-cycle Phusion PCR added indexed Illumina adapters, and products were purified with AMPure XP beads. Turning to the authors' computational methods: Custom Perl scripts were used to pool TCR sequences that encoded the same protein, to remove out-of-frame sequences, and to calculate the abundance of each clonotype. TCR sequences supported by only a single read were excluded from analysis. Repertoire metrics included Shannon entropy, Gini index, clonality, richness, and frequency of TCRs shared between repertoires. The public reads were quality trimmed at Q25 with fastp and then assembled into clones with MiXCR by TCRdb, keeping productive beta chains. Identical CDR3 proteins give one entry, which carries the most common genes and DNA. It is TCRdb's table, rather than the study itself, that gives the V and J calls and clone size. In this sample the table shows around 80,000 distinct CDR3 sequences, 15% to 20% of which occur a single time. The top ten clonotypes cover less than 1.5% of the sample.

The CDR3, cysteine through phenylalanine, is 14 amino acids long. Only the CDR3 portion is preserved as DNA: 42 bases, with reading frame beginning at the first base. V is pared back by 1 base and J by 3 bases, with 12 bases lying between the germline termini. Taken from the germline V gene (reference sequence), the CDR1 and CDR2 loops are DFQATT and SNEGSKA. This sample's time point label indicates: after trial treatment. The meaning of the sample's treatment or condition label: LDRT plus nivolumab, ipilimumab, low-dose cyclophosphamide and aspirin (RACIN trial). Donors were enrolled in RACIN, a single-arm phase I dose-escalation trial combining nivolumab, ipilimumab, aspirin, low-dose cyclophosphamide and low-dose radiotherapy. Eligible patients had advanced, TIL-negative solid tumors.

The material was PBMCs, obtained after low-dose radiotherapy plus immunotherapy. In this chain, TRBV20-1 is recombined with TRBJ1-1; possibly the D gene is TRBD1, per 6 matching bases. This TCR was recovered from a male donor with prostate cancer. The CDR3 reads CSARVGAGYTEAFF. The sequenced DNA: TGCAGTGCTAGAGTGGGGGCGGGTTACACTGAAGCTTTCTTT.